This T cell receptor beta chain was captured in a study of blood T cells in healthy people across ages. Study results and caveats: Higher diversity, along with more naive CD4+ cells, distinguished long-lived donors from aged donors.

CDR3 length: 14 amino acids. From germline, CDR1 is SEHNR and CDR2 FQNEAQ (reference sequence). Trimming removed 6 bases from V and 6 bases from J, with 14 bases in between. Then a second PCR, running about 6 to 11 cycles, was carried out with a sample-barcoded 5' primer and a J-beta primer mix. From the 5' RACE reads, TCRdb called clonotypes with MiXCR, one entry per CDR3 protein. The sample includes 780,000 or so distinct CDR3 sequences, about 56% of them seen just once. In regard to this clonotype: Its antigen is not identified.

PBMCs numbering at least 6 million were isolated per sample. V gene TRBV7-9 combines with J gene TRBJ1-4, with D unclear. This clonotype originated in a man aged 35 to 55 in good health. Sequencing was carried out using blood. CDR3 coding DNA: TGTGCCAGCAGGTCGGGAGGGTTTTATGAAAAACTGTTTTTT. Translation: CASRSGGFYEKLFF.